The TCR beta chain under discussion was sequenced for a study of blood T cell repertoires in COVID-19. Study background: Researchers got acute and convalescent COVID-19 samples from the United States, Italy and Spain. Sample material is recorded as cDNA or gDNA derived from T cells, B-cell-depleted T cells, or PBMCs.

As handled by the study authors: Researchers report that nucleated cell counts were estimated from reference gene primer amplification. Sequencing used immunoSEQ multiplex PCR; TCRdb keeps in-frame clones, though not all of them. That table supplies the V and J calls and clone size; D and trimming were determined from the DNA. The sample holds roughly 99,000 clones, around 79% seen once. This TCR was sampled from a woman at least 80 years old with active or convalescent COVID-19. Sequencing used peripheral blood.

The CDR3 spells CASRLAGAYEQYF. The CDR3 nucleotides are TGCGCCAGCCGACTAGCGGGAGCTTACGAGCAGTACTTC. The chain combines TRBV10-2 with TRBJ2-7, with 12 bases that match TRBD2. Losses at the gene ends were 8 bases for V and 4 bases for J; bases not matched to a gene: 3. The CDR3 covers 13 residues. The germline gives CDR1 WSHSY, CDR2 SAAADI.